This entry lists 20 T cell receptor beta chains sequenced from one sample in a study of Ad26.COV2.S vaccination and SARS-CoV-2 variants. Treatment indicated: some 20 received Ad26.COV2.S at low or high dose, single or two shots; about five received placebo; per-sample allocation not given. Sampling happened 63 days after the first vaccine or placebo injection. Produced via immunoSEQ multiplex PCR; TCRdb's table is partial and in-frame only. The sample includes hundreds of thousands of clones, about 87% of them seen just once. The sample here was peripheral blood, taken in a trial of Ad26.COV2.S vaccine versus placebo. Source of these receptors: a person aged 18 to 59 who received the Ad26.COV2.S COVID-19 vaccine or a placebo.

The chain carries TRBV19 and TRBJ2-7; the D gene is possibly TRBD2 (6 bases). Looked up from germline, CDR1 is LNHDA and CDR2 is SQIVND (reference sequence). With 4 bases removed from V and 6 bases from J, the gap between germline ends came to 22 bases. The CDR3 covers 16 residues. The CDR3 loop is CASSKLDGRWGSEQYF. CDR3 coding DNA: TGTGCCAGTAGTAAATTGGACGGGAGATGGGGCAGCGAGCAGTACTTC.

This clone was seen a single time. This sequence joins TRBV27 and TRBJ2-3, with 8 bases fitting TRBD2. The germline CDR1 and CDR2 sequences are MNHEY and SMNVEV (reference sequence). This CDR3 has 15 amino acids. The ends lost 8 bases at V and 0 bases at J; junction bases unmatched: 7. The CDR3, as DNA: TGTGCCAGCTCCAATAGCGGGATAAGCACAGATACGCAGTATTTT. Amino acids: CASSNSGISTDTQYF.

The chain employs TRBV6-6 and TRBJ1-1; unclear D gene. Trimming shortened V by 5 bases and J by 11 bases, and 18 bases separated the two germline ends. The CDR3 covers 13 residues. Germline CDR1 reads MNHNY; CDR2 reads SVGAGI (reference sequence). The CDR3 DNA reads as TGTGCCAGCAGTCCCGCCCCGGGCGCGTGGGCTTTCTTT. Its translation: CASSPAPGAWAFF.

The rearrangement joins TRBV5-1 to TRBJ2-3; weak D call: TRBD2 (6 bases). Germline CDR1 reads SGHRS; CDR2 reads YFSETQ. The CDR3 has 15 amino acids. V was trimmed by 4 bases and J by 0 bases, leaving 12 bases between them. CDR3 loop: CASSQVGTSTDTQYF. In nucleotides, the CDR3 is TGCGCCAGCAGCCAGGTCGGGACTAGCACAGATACGCAGTATTTT.

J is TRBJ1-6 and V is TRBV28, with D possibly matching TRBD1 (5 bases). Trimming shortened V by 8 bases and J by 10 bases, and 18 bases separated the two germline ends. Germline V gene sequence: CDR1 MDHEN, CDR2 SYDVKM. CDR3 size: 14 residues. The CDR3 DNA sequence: TGTGCCAGCTATGGGAGGGGCTCCAGGTCACCCCTCCACTTT. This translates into CASYGRGSRSPLHF.

CDR3 in amino acids: CASSVAGSQPQHF. The DNA for the CDR3 is TGTGCCAGCAGCGTAGCCGGGAGTCAGCCCCAGCATTTT. This chain uses TRBV9 with TRBJ1-5; D unclear. V lost 0 bases to trimming and J lost 6 bases, with 7 bases between them. Germline lookup yields CDR1 SGDLS and CDR2 YYNGEE. The CDR3 contains 13 residues.

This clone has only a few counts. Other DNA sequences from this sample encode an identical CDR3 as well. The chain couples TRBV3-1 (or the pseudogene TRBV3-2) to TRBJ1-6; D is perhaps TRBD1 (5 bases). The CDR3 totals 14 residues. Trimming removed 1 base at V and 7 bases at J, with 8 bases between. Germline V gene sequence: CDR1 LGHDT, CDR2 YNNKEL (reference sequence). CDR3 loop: CASSQVQGNSPLHF. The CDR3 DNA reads TGTGCCAGCAGCCAAGTGCAGGGCAATTCACCCCTCCACTTT.

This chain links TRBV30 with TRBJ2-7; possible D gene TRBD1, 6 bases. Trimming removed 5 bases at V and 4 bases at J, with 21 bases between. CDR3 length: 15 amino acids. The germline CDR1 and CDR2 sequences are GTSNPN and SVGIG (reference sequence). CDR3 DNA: TGTGCCTGGGGGGATCCGGGACACAAGGGGTACGAGCAGTACTTC. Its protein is CAWGDPGHKGYEQYF.

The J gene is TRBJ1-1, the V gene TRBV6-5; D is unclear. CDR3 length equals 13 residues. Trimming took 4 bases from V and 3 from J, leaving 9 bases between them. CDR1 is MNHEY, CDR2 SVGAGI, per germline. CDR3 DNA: TGTGCCAGCAGTTCACATGTGGACACTGAAGCTTTCTTT. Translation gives CASSSHVDTEAFF.

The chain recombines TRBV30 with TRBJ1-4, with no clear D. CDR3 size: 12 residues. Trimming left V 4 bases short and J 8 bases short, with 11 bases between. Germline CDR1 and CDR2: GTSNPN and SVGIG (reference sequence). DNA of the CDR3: TGTGCCTGGAATGAGGGCCTCGAAAAACTGTTTTTT. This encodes CAWNEGLEKLFF.

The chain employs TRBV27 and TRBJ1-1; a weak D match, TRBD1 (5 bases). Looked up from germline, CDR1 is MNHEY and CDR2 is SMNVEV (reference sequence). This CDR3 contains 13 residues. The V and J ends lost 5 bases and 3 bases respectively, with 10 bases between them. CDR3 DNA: TGTGCCAGCAGTGGGGGGGTGTACACTGAAGCTTTCTTT. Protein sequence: CASSGGVYTEAFF.

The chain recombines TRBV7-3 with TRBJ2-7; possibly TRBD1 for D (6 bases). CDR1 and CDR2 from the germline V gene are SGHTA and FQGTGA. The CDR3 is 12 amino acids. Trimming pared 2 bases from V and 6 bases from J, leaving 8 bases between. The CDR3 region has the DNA TGTGCCAGCAGCTTATCAGGGGCCGAGCAGTACTTC. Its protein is CASSLSGAEQYF.

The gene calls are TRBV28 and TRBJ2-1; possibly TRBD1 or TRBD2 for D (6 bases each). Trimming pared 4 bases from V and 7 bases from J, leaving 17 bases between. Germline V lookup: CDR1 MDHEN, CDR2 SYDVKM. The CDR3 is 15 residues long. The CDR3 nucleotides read TGTGCCAGCAGTTCTCCGGGACATGGGAGGAATGAGCAGTTCTTC. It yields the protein CASSSPGHGRNEQFF.

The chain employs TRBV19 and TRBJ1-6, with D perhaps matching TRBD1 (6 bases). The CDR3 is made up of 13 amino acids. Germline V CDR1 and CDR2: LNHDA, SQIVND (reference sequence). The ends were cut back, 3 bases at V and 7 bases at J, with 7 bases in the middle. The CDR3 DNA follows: TGTGCCAGTAGTATTAGGGGGAATTCACCCCTCCACTTT. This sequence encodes CASSIRGNSPLHF. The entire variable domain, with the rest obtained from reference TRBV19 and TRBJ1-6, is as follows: DGGITQSPKYLFRKEGQNVTLSCEQNLNHDAMYWYRQDPGQGLRLIYYSQIVNDFQKGDIAEGYSVSREKKESFPLTVTSAQKNPTAFYLCASSIRGNSPLHFGNGTRLTVT.

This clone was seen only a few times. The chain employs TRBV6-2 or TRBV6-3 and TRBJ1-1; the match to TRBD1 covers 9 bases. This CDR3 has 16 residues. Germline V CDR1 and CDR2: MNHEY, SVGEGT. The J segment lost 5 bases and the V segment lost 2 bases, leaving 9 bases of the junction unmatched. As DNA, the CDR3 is TGTGCCAGCAGTTACCCCATCGGACAGGGGATAACTGAAGCTTTCTTT. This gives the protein CASSYPIGQGITEAFF.

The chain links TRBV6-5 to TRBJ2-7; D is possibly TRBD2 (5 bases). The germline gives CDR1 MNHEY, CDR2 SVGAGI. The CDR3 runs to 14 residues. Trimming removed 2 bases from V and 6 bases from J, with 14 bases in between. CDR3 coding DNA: TGTGCCAGCAGTTACGGTTCTAGCACGGTCGAGCAGTACTTC. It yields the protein CASSYGSSTVEQYF.

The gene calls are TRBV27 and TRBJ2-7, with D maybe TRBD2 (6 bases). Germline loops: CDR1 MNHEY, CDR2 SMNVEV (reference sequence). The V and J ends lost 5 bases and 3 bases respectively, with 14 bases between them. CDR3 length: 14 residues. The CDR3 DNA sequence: TGTGCCAGCAGTCCTAGGAGGAGGGGCTACGAGCAGTACTTC. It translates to CASSPRRRGYEQYF.

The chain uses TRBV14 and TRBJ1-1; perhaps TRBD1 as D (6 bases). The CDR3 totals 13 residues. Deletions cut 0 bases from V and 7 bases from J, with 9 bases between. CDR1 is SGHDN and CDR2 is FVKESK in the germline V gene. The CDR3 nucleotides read TGTGCCAGCAGCCAAGATCTAGGGGGTGAAGCTTTCTTT. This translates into CASSQDLGGEAFF.

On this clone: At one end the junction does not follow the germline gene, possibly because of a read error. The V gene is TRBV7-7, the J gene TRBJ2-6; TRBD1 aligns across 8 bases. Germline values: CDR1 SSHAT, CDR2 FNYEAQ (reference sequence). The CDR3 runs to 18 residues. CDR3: CASSRRDRSNSGANVLTF. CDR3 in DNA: TGTGCTAGCAGTAGGCGGGACAGGTCAAACTCTGGGGCCAACGTCCTGACTTTC.

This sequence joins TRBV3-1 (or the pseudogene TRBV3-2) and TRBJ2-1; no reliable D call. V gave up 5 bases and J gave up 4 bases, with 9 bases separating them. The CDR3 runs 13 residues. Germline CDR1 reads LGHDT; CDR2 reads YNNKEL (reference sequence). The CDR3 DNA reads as TGTGCCAGCAGCTACGACACTTACAATGAGCAGTTCTTC. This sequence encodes CASSYDTYNEQFF.